Below, one T cell receptor beta chain is given with its context. Its antigen is currently unknown. This sample stems from a study of PD-1 blockade in classical Hodgkin lymphoma. General study results and limits: Patients with an early start, nivolumab under 1 year after ASCT, were excluded. The repertoire differences lack a defined cause, possibly disease activity or prior therapy.

Germline V lookup: CDR1 SQVTM, CDR2 ANQGSEA. The CDR3 covers 18 residues. V was shortened by 4 bases and J by 5 bases, with 29 bases between the two germline ends. Profiling relied on immunoSEQ multiplex PCR, and the TCRdb table lists in-frame clones only, not all of them. The sample has some 19,000 clones; more than 65% are singletons. Time point: cycle 4 day 1 (C4D1), after 6 weeks of nivolumab. Brentuximab vedotin exposure varied among the patients, all of whom had relapsed after autologous stem cell transplantation. Thawed PBMCs underwent magnetic negative selection to yield purified CD4+ T cells.

This rearrangement joins TRBV29-1 to TRBJ2-5; D call uncertain. The origin of this receptor is a human donor with classical Hodgkin lymphoma. The material sequenced was CD4+ T cells from blood, taken before the fourth cycle of nivolumab. In DNA form, the CDR3 reads TGCAGCGTTGCTCCCCAGAGCCCCTCCCCAATCGGTTTGGAGACCCAGTACTTC. Its translation is CSVAPQSPSPIGLETQYF.